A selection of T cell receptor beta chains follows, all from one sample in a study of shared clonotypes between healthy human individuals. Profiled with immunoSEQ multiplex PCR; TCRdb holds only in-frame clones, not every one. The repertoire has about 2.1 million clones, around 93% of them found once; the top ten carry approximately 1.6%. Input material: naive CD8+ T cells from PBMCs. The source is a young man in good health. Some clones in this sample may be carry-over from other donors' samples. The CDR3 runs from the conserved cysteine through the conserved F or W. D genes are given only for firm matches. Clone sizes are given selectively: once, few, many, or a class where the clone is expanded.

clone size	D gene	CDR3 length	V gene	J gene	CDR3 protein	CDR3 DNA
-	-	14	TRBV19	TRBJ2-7	CASTQGLREGEQYF	TGTGCCAGTACTCAGGGTCTTCGGGAAGGCGAGCAGTACTTC
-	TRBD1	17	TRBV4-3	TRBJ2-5	CASSQDLTGGFQETQYF	TGCGCCAGCAGCCAAGATTTAACAGGGGGGTTCCAAGAGACCCAGTACTTC
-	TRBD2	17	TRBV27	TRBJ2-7	CASKPGAGGPGSYEQYF	TGTGCCAGCAAACCTGGAGCGGGAGGGCCCGGATCCTACGAGCAGTACTTC
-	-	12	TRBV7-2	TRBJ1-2	CALGGRGYGYTF	TGTGCCCTAGGCGGGAGGGGCTATGGCTACACCTTC
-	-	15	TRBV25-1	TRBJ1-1	CASSEGTVLGTEAFF	TGTGCCAGCAGTGAAGGAACCGTCTTAGGCACTGAAGCTTTCTTT
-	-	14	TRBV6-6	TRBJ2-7	CASSYSPVLYEQYF	TGTGCCAGCAGTTACTCTCCGGTCCTCTACGAGCAGTACTTC
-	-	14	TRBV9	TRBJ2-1	CASSVAGAYNEQFF	TGTGCCAGCAGCGTAGCGGGAGCTTACAATGAGCAGTTCTTC
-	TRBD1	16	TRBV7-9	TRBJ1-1	CASSFRQGAGDTEAFF	TGTGCCAGCAGCTTTCGACAGGGGGCAGGGGACACTGAAGCTTTCTTT
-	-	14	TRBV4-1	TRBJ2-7	CASSQGLDSYEQYF	TGCGCCAGCAGCCAAGGGCTAGATTCCTACGAGCAGTACTTC
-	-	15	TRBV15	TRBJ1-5	CATSRDGISNQPQHF	TGTGCCACCAGCAGGGACGGGATTAGCAATCAGCCCCAGCATTTT
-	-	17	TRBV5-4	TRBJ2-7	CASSLRRSGVKSYEQYF	TGTGCCAGCAGCTTGAGGCGCTCGGGCGTAAAGTCCTACGAGCAGTACTTC
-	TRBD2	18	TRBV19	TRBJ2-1	CASSPPGAGGPSYNEQFF	TGTGCCAGTAGTCCTCCGGGAGCGGGAGGACCTTCCTACAATGAGCAGTTCTTC
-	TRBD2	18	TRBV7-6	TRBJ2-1	CASSLLALAGPHYNEQFF	TGTGCCAGCAGCTTATTAGCACTAGCGGGACCTCACTACAATGAGCAGTTCTTC
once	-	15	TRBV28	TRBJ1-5	CASSSPDNMGSPQHF	TGTGCCAGCAGTTCACCGGACAATATGGGATCACCCCAGCATTTT
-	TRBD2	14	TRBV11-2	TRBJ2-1	CASSLWREGNEQFF	TGTGCCAGCAGCCTTTGGCGGGAGGGCAATGAGCAGTTCTTC
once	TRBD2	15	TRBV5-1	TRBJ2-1	CASSLYTSGRNEQFF	TGCGCCAGCAGCTTGTATACTAGCGGGAGAAATGAGCAGTTCTTC
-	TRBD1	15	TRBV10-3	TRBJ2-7	CAISEPGQAPDEQYF	TGTGCCATCAGTGAGCCGGGACAGGCGCCGGACGAGCAGTACTTC
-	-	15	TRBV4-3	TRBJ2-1	CASSQDWASRNEQFF	TGCGCCAGCAGCCAAGATTGGGCTTCGAGGAATGAGCAGTTCTTC
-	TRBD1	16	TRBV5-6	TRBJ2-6	CASSPGTGAGANVLTF	TGTGCCAGCAGCCCCGGGACAGGGGCTGGGGCCAACGTCCTGACTTTC
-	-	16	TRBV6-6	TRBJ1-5	CASSYGRIQPNQPQHF	TGTGCCAGCAGTTACGGCAGGATTCAACCCAACCAGCCCCAGCATTTT
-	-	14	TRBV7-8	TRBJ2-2	CASSLAIGTGELFF	TGTGCCAGCAGCTTAGCGATCGGGACCGGGGAGCTGTTTTTT
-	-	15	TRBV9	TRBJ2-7	CASSALPRGPDEQYF	TGTGCCAGCAGCGCACTCCCCCGGGGGCCCGACGAGCAGTACTTC
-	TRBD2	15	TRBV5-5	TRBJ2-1	CASSHRLADYNEQFF	TGTGCCAGCAGCCACCGACTAGCTGATTACAATGAGCAGTTCTTC
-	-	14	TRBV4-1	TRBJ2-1	CASSQRGNYNEQFF	TGCGCCAGCAGCCAACGAGGAAATTACAATGAGCAGTTCTTC
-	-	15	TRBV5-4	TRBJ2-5	CASSVLQEIQETQYF	TGTGCCAGCAGCGTATTGCAGGAGATACAAGAGACCCAGTACTTC
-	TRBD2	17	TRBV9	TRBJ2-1	CASSVVGGRSSYNEQFF	TGTGCCAGCAGCGTAGTTGGCGGGAGGAGCTCCTACAATGAGCAGTTCTTC
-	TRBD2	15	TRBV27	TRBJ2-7	CASSRTSGRASEQYF	TGTGCCAGCAGTAGGACTAGCGGGAGGGCGTCCGAGCAGTACTTC
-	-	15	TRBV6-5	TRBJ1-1	CASSYVGPENTEAFF	TGTGCCAGCAGTTATGTAGGGCCGGAGAACACTGAAGCTTTCTTT
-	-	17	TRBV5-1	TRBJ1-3	CASSLGMIDLSGNTIYF	TGCGCCAGCAGCTTGGGGATGATAGATTTGTCTGGAAACACCATATATTTT
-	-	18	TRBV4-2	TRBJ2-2	CASSQDWGTLEGTGELFF	TGTGCCAGCAGCCAAGACTGGGGAACTCTCGAGGGTACCGGGGAGCTGTTTTTT
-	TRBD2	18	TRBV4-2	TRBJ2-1	CASARLAGGPGGPNEQFF	TGTGCCAGCGCCCGACTAGCGGGAGGGCCAGGTGGGCCCAATGAGCAGTTCTTC
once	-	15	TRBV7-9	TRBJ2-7	CASSNLRETLYEQYF	TGTGCCAGCAGCAACCTTCGGGAGACACTCTACGAGCAGTACTTC
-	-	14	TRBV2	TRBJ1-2	CASIPSGGPYGYTF	TGTGCCAGCATTCCTTCGGGGGGACCCTATGGCTACACCTTC
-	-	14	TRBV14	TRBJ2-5	CASSSRTFQETQYF	TGTGCCAGCAGCTCACGGACCTTCCAAGAGACCCAGTACTTC
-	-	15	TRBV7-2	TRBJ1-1	CASSLGWGLNTEAFF	TGTGCCAGCAGCTTAGGGTGGGGGCTGAACACTGAAGCTTTCTTT
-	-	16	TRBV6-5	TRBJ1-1	CASSYPRAGGNTEAFF	TGTGCCAGCAGTTACCCTCGAGCAGGAGGGAACACTGAAGCTTTCTTT
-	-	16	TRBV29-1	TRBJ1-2	CSVDISPGHANYGYTF	TGCAGCGTTGACATCTCTCCGGGACATGCTAACTATGGCTACACCTTC
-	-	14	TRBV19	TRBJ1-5	CASLDTLGNQPQHF	TGTGCCAGTTTGGACACCCTGGGGAATCAGCCCCAGCATTTT
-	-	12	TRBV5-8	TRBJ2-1	CARGRSYNEQFF	TGTGCAAGGGGTAGATCCTACAATGAGCAGTTCTTC
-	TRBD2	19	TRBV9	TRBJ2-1	CASSARGLAGGSSYNEQFF	TGTGCCAGCAGCGCCCGAGGGCTAGCGGGAGGTTCGTCCTACAATGAGCAGTTCTTC
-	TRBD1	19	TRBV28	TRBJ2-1	CASRPGTGGPLLSYNEQFF	TGTGCCAGCAGACCGGGGACAGGGGGCCCCCTACTATCCTACAATGAGCAGTTCTTC
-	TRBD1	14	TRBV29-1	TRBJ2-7	CSVEADRRPYEQYF	TGCAGCGTTGAGGCGGACAGGAGACCCTACGAGCAGTACTTC
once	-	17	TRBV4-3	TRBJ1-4	CASSQGSGWGSDEKLFF	TGCGCCAGCAGCCAGGGGTCGGGATGGGGATCGGATGAAAAACTGTTTTTT
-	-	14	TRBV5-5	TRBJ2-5	CASSLLAVGETQYF	TGTGCCAGCAGCTTGTTAGCGGTGGGGGAGACCCAGTACTTC
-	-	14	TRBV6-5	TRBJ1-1	CASSRVDTTAEAFF	TGTGCCAGCAGCAGGGTGGACACTACCGCTGAAGCTTTCTTT
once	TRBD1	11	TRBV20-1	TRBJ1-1	CSAGQAGLSFF	TGCAGTGCTGGACAGGCGGGCTTGTCTTTCTTT
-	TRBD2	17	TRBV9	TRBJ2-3	CASSVAWLAGRTDTQYF	TGTGCCAGCAGCGTAGCTTGGCTAGCGGGTCGCACAGATACGCAGTATTTT
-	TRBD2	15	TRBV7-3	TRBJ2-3	CASSPVAGAVDTQYF	TGTGCCAGCAGCCCGGTAGCGGGAGCGGTAGATACGCAGTATTTT
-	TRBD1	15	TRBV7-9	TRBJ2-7	CASSSLDRVGDEQYF	TGTGCCAGCAGCTCATTGGACAGGGTGGGGGACGAGCAGTACTTC
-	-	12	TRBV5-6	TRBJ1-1	CASSLVGQASFF	TGTGCCAGCAGCTTGGTTGGTCAGGCTAGTTTCTTT
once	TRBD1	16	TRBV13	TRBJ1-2	CASSFGPGQGNYGYTF	TGTGCCAGCAGCTTCGGTCCGGGACAGGGAAACTATGGCTACACCTTC
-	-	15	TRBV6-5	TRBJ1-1	CASSYFNRQDTEAFF	TGTGCCAGCAGTTACTTTAACCGGCAGGACACTGAAGCTTTCTTT
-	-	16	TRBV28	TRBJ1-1	CASSLFNRGDGTEAFF	TGTGCCAGCAGTTTATTCAATCGGGGCGATGGCACTGAAGCTTTCTTT
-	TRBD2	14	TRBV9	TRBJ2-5	CASSPHGREETQYF	TGTGCCAGCAGCCCCCACGGGAGGGAAGAGACCCAGTACTTC